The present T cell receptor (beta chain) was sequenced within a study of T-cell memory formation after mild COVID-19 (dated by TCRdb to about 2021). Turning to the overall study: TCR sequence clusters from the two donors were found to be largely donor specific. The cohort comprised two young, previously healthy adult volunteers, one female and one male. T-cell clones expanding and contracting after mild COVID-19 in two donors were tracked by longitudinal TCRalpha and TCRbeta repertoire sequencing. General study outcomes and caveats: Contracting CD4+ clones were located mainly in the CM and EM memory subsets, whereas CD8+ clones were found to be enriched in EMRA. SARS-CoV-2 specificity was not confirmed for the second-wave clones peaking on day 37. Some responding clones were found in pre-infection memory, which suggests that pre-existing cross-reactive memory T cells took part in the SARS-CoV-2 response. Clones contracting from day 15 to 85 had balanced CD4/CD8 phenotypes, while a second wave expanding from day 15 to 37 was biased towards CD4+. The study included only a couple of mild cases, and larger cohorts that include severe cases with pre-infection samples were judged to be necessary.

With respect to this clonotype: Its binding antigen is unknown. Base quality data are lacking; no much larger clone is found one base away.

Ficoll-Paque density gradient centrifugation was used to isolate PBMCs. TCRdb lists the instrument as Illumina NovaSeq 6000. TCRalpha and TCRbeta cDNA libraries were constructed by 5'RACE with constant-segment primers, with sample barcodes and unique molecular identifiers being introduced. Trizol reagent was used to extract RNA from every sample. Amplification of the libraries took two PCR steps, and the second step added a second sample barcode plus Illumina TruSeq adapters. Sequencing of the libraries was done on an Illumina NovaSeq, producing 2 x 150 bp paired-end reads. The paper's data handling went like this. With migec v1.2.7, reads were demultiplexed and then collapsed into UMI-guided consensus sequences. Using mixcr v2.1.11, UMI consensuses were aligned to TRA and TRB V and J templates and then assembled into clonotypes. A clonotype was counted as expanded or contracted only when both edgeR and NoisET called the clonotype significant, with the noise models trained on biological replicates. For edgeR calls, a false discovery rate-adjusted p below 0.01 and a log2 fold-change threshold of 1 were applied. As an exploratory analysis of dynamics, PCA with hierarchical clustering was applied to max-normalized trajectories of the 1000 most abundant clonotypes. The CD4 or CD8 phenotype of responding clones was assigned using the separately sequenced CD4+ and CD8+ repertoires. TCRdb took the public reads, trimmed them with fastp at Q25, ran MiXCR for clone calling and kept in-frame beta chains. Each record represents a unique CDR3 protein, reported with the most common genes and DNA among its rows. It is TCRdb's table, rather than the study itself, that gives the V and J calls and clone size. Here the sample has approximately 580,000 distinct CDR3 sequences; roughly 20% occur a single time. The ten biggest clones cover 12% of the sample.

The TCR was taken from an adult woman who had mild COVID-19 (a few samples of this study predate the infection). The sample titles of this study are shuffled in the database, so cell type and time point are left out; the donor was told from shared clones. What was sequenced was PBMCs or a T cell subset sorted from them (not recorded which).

The DNA sequence follows: TGTGCCAGCAGCTCCGGGACCCCTAATACCCAGTACTTC. Its translation reads: CASSSGTPNTQYF. The chain uses TRBV7-2 and TRBJ2-5; the D segment is perhaps TRBD1 or TRBD2, each sharing 5 matched bases. CDR1 and CDR2, looked up from the germline V gene, are SGHTA and FQGNSA. A distance of 14 bases separates the germline ends of V and J, which lose 4 bases and 8 bases respectively. The CDR3 holds 13 amino acids from the cysteine to the phenylalanine. Kept here is only the CDR3 DNA, which spans 39 bases and is read in frame from base 1.